This is a list of T cell receptor beta chains from one sample in a study of OX40 agonist ivuxolimab in advanced cancers. Clones were sequenced by immunoSEQ multiplex PCR, and TCRdb holds only the in-frame ones, with some missing. Among about 69,000 clones listed, nearly 90% were seen once. Specimen: CD4+ or CD8+ T cells sorted from blood, collected in a trial of the OX40 agonist ivuxolimab. Source of these receptors: an adult with an advanced solid tumor such as melanoma, head and neck, liver or kidney cancer. CDR3s include the opening cysteine and the closing phenylalanine or tryptophan. A D gene is named only where the DNA matches it firmly. Rows may omit the clone size; those that give it use once, few, many or a size class.

J,D,V,size,CDR3,DNA
TRBJ2-1,TRBD2,TRBV29-1,-,CSVEYEREAYNEQFF,TGCAGCGTTGAATACGAGCGGGAGGCATACAATGAGCAGTTCTTC
TRBJ2-7,-,TRBV6-5,-,CASSYGGEQYF,TGTGCCAGCAGTTATGGGGGAGAGCAGTACTTC
TRBJ2-1,TRBD2,TRBV5-1,-,CASSSGLAGGWNEQFF,TGCGCCAGCAGCTCGGGACTAGCGGGAGGATGGAATGAGCAGTTCTTC
TRBJ2-2,-,TRBV7-2,-,CASSYRQFANTGELFF,TGTGCCAGCAGCTACCGACAGTTCGCGAACACCGGGGAGCTGTTTTTT
TRBJ2-3,TRBD2,TRBV5-8,-,CASRVASGNTDTQYF,TGTGCCAGCAGAGTGGCTAGCGGGAACACAGATACGCAGTATTTT
TRBJ2-1,TRBD2,TRBV7-3,-,CASSLSGRVNEQFF,TGTGCCAGCAGCTTGAGCGGGAGGGTAAATGAGCAGTTCTTC
TRBJ2-2,TRBD1,TRBV6-5,-,CASSYSRQGKRELFF,TGTGCCAGCAGTTACTCGCGACAGGGGAAACGGGAGCTGTTTTTT
TRBJ1-2,-,TRBV28,-,CASTLTQPYGYTF,TGTGCCAGCACCTTGACCCAGCCCTATGGCTACACCTTC
TRBJ2-7,-,TRBV21-1,few,CASSKLEQGSYEQYF,TGTGCCAGCAGCAAGCTTGAACAGGGTTCCTACGAGCAGTACTTC
TRBJ1-5,TRBD1,TRBV28,-,CASSPTGTGKNQPQHF,TGTGCCAGCAGTCCAACCGGGACAGGGAAAAATCAGCCCCAGCATTTT
TRBJ2-7,-,TRBV14,-,CASSQRKGLASYEQYF,TGTGCCAGCAGCCAAAGAAAGGGCCTTGCCTCCTACGAGCAGTACTTC
TRBJ1-2,-,TRBV29-1,-,CSVDRVYGYTF,TGCAGCGTTGACAGGGTATATGGCTACACCTTC
TRBJ2-5,-,TRBV7-2,-,CASSLTRGGETQYF,TGTGCCAGCAGCCTTACACGGGGCGGCGAGACCCAGTACTTC
TRBJ2-3,TRBD2,TRBV7-2,-,CASRVSGGQQGTQYF,TGTGCCAGCAGGGTTAGCGGGGGGCAGCAGGGTACGCAGTATTTT
TRBJ2-5,TRBD1,TRBV6-5,-,CASSYGTGGAETQYF,TGTGCCAGCAGTTACGGGACAGGGGGCGCAGAGACCCAGTACTTC
TRBJ1-2,-,TRBV7-8,few,CASSPTNYGYTF,TGTGCCAGCAGCCCCACTAACTATGGCTACACCTTC
TRBJ2-7,-,TRBV27,-,CASSFRVSSYEQYF,TGTGCCAGCTCCTTCCGGGTGAGCTCCTACGAGCAGTACTTC